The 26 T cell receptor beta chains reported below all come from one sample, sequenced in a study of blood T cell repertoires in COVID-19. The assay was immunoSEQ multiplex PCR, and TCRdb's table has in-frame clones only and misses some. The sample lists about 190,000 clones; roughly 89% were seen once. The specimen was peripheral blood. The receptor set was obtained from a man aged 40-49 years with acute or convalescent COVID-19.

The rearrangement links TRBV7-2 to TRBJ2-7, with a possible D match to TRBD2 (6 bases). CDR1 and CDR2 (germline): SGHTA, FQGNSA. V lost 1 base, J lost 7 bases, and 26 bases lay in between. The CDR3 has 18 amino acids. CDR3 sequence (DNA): TGTGCCAGCAGCTTAGAAGGGTGGGGGACGAACCTCGCGGGAGAGCAGTACTTC. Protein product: CASSLEGWGTNLAGEQYF.

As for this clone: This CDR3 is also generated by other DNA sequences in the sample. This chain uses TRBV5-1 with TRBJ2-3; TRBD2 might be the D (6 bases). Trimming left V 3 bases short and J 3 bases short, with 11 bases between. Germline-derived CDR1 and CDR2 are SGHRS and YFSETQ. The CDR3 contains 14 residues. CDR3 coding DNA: TGCGCCAGCAGCTCGTCTGGGGGGACAGATACGCAGTATTTT. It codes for CASSSSGGTDTQYF.

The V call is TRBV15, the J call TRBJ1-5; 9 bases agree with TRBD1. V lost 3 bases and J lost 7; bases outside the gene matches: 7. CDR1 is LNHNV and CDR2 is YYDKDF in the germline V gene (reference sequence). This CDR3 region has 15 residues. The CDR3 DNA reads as TGTGCCACCAGCAGGGACAGGGGATCGGGACAGCCCCAGCATTTT. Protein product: CATSRDRGSGQPQHF. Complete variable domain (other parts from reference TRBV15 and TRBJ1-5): DAMVIQNPRYQVTQFGKPVTLSCSQTLNHNVMYWYQQKSSQAPKLLFHYYDKDFNNEADTPDNFQSRRPNTSFCFLDIRSPGLGDTAMYLCATSRDRGSGQPQHFGDGTRLSIL.

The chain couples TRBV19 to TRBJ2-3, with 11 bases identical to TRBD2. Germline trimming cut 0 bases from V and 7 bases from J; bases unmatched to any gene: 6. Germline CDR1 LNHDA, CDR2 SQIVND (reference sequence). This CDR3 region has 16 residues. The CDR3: CASSIDSGGAHYTQYF. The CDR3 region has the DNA TGTGCCAGTAGTATAGATAGCGGGGGGGCCCACTATACGCAGTATTTT.

CDR3 sequence (DNA): TGCGCCAGCAGCCCAGGACAGGGACACTATGGCTACACCTTC. Translated, it gives CASSPGQGHYGYTF. The V gene is TRBV5-1, the J gene TRBJ1-2; 8 bases are shared with TRBD1. Germline CDR1 and CDR2: SGHRS and YFSETQ. V trimming: 4 bases; J trimming: 3 bases; junction bases outside the gene matches: 5. The CDR3 extends over 14 amino acids. The full variable domain, rest sourced from reference TRBV5-1 and TRBJ1-2, is KAGVTQTPRYLIKTRGQQVTLSCSPISGHRSVSWYQQTPGQGLQFLFEYFSETQRNKGNFPGRFSGRQFSNSRSEMNVSTLELGDSALYLCASSPGQGHYGYTFGSGTRLTVV.

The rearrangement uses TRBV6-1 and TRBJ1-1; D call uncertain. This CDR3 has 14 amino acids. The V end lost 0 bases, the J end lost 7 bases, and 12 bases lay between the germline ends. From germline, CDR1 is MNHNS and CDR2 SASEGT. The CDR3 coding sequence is TGTGCCAGCAGTGAAGCGAGCGGGTTGCTTGAAGCTTTCTTT. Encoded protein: CASSEASGLLEAFF.

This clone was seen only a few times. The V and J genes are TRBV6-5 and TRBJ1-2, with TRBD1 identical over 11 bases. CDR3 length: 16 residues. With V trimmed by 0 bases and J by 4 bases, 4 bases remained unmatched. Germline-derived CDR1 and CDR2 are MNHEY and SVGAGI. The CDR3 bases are TGTGCCAGCAGTTACTCGGGACAGGGGGAGTTCTATGGCTACACCTTC. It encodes CASSYSGQGEFYGYTF.

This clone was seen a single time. The DNA for the CDR3 is TGTGCCAGTAGCCTGACAGGGACAGGGGAGACCCAGTACTTC. The encoded protein is CASSLTGTGETQYF. The chain links TRBV19 to TRBJ2-5, with 9 bases fitting TRBD1. This CDR3 spans 14 amino acids. Germline V CDR1 and CDR2: LNHDA, SQIVND (reference sequence). V lost 6 bases and J lost 5; bases outside the gene matches: 7.

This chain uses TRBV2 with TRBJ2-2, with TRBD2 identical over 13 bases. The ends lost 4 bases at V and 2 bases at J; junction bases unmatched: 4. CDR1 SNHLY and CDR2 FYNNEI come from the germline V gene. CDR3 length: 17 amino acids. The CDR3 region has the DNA TGTGCCAGCAGTGGACTAGCGGGGGGCACCAACACCGGGGAGCTGTTTTTT. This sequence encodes CASSGLAGGTNTGELFF. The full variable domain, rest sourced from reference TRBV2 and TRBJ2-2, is EPEVTQTPSHQVTQMGQEVILRCVPISNHLYFYWYRQILGQKVEFLVSFYNNEISEKSEIFDDQFSVERPDGSNFTLKIRSTKLEDSAMYFCASSGLAGGTNTGELFFGEGSRLTVL.

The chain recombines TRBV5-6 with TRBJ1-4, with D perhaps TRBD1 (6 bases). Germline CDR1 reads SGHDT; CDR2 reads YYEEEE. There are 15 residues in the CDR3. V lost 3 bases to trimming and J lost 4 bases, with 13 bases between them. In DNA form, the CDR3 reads TGTGCCAGCAGCTCAGGACAGTTAAATAATGAAAAACTGTTTTTT. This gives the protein CASSSGQLNNEKLFF.

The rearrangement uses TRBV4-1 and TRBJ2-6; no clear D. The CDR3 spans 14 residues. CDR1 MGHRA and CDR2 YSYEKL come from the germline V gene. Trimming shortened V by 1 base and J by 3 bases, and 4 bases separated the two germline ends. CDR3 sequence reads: CASSQGRGANVLTF. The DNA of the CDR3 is TGCGCCAGCAGCCAAGGTCGTGGGGCCAACGTCCTGACTTTC.

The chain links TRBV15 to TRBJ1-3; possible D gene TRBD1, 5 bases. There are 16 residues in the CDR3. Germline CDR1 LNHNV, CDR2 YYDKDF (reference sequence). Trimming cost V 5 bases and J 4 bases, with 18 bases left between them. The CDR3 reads CATSGRDSLRGNTIYF. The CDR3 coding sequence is TGTGCCACCAGCGGCCGGGACTCTTTGCGGGGAAACACCATATATTTT. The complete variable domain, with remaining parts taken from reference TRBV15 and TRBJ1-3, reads DAMVIQNPRYQVTQFGKPVTLSCSQTLNHNVMYWYQQKSSQAPKLLFHYYDKDFNNEADTPDNFQSRRPNTSFCFLDIRSPGLGDTAMYLCATSGRDSLRGNTIYFGEGSWLTVV.

CDR3 sequence (DNA): TGTGCCTGGAGTGCAGAACAGAATTCACCCCTCCACTTT. It yields the protein CAWSAEQNSPLHF. The V and J genes are TRBV30 and TRBJ1-6, with D uncertain. The V end was cut by 1 base, the J end by 7 bases, with 8 bases between. The CDR3 has 13 amino acids. Germline V gives CDR1 GTSNPN, CDR2 SVGIG (reference sequence).

The CDR3 DNA is TGTGCCAGCCGACGACCCGGGGGCACAGATACGCAGTATTTT. Translated, it gives CASRRPGGTDTQYF. This chain connects TRBV11-2 to TRBJ2-3; maybe TRBD2 (5 bases). V was trimmed by 8 bases and J by 1 base, leaving 13 bases between them. Germline CDR1 reads SGHAT; CDR2 reads FQNNGV. This CDR3 has 14 amino acids. The full variable domain, completed using reference TRBV11-2 and TRBJ2-3, is EAGVAQSPRYKIIEKRQSVAFWCNPISGHATLYWYQQILGQGPKLLIQFQNNGVVDDSQLPKDRFSAERLKGVDSTLKIQPAKLEDSAVYLCASRRPGGTDTQYFGPGTRLTVL.

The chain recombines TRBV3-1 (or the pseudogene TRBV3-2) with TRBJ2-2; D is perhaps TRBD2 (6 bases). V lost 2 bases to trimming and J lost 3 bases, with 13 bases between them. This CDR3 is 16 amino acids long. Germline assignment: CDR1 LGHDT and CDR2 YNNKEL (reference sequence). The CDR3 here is CASSQRTQRDTGELFF. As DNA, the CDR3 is TGTGCCAGCAGCCAACGGACCCAGCGGGACACCGGGGAGCTGTTTTTT.

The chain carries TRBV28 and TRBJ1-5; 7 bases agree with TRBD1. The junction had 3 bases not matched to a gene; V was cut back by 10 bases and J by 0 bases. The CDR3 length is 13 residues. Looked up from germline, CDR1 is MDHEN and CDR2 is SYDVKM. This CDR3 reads CAIGTVSNQPQHF. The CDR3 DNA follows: TGTGCCATTGGGACAGTTAGCAATCAGCCCCAGCATTTT.

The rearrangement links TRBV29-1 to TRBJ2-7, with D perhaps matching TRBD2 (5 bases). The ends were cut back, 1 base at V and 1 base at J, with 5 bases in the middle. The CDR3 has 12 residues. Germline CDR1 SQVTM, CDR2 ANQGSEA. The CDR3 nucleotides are TGCAGCGTTGAAGCGGGGTCCTACGAGCAGTACTTC. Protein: CSVEAGSYEQYF.

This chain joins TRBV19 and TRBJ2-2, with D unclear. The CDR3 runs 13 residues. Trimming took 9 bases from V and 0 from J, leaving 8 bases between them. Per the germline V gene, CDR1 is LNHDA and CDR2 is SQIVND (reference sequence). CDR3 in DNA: TGTGCCAGCACGACACCGAACACCGGGGAGCTGTTTTTT. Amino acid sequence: CASTTPNTGELFF.

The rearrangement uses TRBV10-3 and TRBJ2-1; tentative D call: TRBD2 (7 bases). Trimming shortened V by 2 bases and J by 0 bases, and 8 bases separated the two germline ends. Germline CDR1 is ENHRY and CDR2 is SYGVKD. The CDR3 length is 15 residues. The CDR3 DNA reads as TGTGCCATCAGTGAGAGGGGGGGCTCCTACAATGAGCAGTTCTTC. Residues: CAISERGGSYNEQFF.

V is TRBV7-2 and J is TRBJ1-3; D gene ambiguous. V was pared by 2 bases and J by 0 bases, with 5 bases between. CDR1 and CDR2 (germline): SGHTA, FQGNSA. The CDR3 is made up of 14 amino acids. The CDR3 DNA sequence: TGTGCCAGCAGCTTATGGCACTCTGGAAACACCATATATTTT. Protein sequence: CASSLWHSGNTIYF.

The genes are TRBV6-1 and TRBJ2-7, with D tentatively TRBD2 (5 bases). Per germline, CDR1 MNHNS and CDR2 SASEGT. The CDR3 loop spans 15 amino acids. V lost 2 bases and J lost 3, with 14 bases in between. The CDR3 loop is CASSEPIGLIYEQYF. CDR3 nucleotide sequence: TGTGCCAGCAGTGAACCGATAGGACTCATCTACGAGCAGTACTTC.

The CDR3 bases are TGTGCCAGCTCACCAGCTCTAGCGGGGGGTTCAGATACGCAGTATTTT. Translation gives CASSPALAGGSDTQYF. The chain joins TRBV18 to TRBJ2-3; 11 bases line up with TRBD2. The CDR3 extends over 16 amino acids. CDR1 is KGHSH, CDR2 LQKENI, per germline. The V segment lost 2 bases and the J segment 4 bases; nucleotides outside the gene matches: 5.

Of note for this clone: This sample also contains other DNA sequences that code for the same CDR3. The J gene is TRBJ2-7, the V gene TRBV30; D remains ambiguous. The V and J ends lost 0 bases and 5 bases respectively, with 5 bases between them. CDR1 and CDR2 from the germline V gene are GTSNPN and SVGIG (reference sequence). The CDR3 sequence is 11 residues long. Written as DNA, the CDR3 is TGTGCCTGGAGTGTACTAAACGAGCAGTACTTC. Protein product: CAWSVLNEQYF.

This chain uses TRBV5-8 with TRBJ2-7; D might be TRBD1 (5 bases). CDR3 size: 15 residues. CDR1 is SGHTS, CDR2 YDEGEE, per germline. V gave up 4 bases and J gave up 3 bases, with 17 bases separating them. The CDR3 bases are TGTGCCAGCAGCGATCAGGGCCGGAGACTCTACGAGCAGTACTTC. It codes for CASSDQGRRLYEQYF.

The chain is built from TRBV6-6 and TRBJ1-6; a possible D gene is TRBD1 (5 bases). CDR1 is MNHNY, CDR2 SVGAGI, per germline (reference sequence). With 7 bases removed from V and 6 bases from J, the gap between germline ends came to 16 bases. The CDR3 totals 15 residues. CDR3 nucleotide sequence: TGTGCCAGCACCGAAGTATCGGGGGGTAATTCACCCCTCCACTTT. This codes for CASTEVSGGNSPLHF.

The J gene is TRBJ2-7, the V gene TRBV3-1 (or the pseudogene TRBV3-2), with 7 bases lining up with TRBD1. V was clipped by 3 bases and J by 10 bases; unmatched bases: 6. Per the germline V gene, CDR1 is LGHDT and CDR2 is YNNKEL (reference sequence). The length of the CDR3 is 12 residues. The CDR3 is CASSQSNRGQYF. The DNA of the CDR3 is TGTGCCAGCAGCCAGAGCAACAGGGGCCAGTACTTC.